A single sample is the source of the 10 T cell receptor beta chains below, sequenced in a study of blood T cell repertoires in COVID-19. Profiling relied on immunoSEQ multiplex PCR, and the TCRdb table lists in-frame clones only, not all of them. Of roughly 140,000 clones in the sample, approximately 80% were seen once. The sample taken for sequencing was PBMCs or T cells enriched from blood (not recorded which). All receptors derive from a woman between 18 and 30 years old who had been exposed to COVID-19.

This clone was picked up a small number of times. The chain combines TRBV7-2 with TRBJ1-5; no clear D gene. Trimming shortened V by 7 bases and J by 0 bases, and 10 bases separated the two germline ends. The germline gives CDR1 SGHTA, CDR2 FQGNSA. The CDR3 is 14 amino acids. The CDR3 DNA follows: TGTGCCAGCACCGACTATTATAGCAATCAGCCCCAGCATTTT. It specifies CASTDYYSNQPQHF.

CDR3 region: CASSLGPGLMAEAFF. Written as DNA, the CDR3 is TGCGCCAGCAGCTTGGGGCCGGGGTTGATGGCTGAAGCTTTCTTT. The rearrangement links TRBV5-1 to TRBJ1-1; D is undetermined. The CDR3 sequence is 15 residues long. Looked up from germline, CDR1 is SGHRS and CDR2 is YFSETQ. Between the trimmed V and J ends, which lost 0 bases and 6 bases, there was a span of 15 bases.

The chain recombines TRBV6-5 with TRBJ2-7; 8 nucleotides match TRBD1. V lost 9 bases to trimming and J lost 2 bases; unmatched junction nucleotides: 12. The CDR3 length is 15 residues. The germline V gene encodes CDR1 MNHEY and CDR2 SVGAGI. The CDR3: CASNPEGQATYEQYF. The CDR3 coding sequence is TGTGCCAGTAACCCCGAGGGACAGGCGACCTACGAGCAGTACTTC.

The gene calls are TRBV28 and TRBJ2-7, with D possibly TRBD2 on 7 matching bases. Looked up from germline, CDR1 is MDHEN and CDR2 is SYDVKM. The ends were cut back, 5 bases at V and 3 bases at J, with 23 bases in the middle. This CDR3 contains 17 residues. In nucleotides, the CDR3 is TGTGCCAGCAGTACCCTCGCCCCAGGGGAGGGCTTCTACGAGCAGTACTTC. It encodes CASSTLAPGEGFYEQYF.

CDR3 nucleotides: TGTGCCAGTACTCTAGCCCCAGGTGGCGACGAGCAGTTCTTC. Encoded protein: CASTLAPGGDEQFF. This rearrangement joins TRBV19 to TRBJ2-1; perhaps TRBD2 as D (5 bases). V lost 7 bases to trimming and J lost 10 bases, with 20 bases between them. Germline CDR1 and CDR2: LNHDA and SQIVND (reference sequence). The CDR3 loop spans 14 amino acids.

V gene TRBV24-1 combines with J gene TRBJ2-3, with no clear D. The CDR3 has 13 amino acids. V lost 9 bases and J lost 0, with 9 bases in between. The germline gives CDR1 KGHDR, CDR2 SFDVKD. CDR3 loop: CATGSGSTDTQYF. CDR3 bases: TGTGCCACCGGCTCCGGGAGCACAGATACGCAGTATTTT.

The DNA for the CDR3 is TGTGCCAGCTCACCACGAATTTCTACAGGACCCACTGAAGCTTTCTTT. Amino acids: CASSPRISTGPTEAFF. The chain links TRBV18 to TRBJ1-1, with D possibly being TRBD1 (5 bases). From germline, CDR1 is KGHSH and CDR2 LQKENI. This CDR3 has 16 amino acids. The V gene lost 1 base and the J gene lost 4 bases, with 16 bases spanning the gap.

This CDR3 reads CASSLHRPGMKLNTEAFF. The CDR3 DNA reads TGTGCCAGCAGCCTCCACCGACCAGGGATGAAACTAAACACTGAAGCTTTCTTT. The chain has TRBV11-2 and TRBJ1-1; maybe TRBD1 (5 bases). Looked up from germline, CDR1 is SGHAT and CDR2 is FQNNGV. Trimming took off 5 bases at V and 2 bases at J, with 24 bases between the two ends. The CDR3 covers 18 residues.

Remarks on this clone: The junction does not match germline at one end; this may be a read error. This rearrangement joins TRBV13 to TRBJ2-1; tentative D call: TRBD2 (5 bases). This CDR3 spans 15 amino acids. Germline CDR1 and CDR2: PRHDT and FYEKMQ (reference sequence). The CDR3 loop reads CASSLGGSSNNEQFF. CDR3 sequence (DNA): TGTGCCAGCAGCTTGGGCGGGTCCTCCAACAATGAGCAGTTCTTC.

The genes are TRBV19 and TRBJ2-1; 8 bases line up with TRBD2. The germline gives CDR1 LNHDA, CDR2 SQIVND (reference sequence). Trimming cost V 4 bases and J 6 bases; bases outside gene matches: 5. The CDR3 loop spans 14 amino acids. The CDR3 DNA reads TGTGCCAGTAGTAAACCGGGAGGGGCCAATGAGCAGTTCTTC. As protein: CASSKPGGANEQFF.